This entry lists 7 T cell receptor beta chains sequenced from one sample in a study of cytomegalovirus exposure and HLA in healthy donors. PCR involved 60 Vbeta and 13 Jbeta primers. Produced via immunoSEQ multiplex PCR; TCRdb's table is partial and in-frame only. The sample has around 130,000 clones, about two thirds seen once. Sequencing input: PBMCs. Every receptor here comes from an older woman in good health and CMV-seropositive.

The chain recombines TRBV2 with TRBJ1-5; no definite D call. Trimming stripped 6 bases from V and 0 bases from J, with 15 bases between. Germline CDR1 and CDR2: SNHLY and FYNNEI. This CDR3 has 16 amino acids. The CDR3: CASSTPEGSSNQPQHF. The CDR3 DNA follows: TGTGCCAGCAGCACCCCGGAGGGCAGTAGCAATCAGCCCCAGCATTTT.

CDR3 DNA sequence: TGCGCCAGCAGCCGGGGACTAGCCGGAAATGAGCAGTTCTTC. Translated, it gives CASSRGLAGNEQFF. The rearrangement uses TRBV4-1 and TRBJ2-1, with 9 nucleotides matching TRBD2. The CDR3 length is 14 residues. After removal of 4 bases from V and 7 bases from J, the junction contained 5 bases not matched to a gene. Germline-derived CDR1 and CDR2 are MGHRA and YSYEKL.

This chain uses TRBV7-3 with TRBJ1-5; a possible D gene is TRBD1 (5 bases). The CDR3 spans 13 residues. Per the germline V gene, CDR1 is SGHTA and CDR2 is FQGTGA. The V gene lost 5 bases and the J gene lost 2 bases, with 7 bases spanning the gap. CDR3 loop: CASSQGGNQPQHF. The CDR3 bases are TGTGCCAGCAGCCAAGGGGGCAATCAGCCCCAGCATTTT.

The CDR3 protein is CASSLGGTDTQYF. The CDR3 region has the DNA TGTGCCAGCAGCCTAGGGGGCACAGATACGCAGTATTTT. The chain carries TRBV6-6 and TRBJ2-3; maybe TRBD1 (5 bases). CDR1 MNHNY and CDR2 SVGAGI come from the germline V gene (reference sequence). The ends were cut back, 6 bases at V and 1 base at J, with 8 bases in the middle. This CDR3 is 13 amino acids long.

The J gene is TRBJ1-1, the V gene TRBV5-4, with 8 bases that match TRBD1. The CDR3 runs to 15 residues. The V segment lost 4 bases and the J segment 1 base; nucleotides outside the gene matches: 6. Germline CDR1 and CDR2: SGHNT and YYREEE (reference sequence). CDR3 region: CASSVGQGTNTEAFF. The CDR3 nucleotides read TGTGCCAGCAGCGTCGGACAGGGAACGAACACTGAAGCTTTCTTT.

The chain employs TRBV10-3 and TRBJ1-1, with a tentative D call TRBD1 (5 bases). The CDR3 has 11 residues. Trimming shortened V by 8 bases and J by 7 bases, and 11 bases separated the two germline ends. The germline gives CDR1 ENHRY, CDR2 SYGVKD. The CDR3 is CAIVNRGEAFF. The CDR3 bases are TGTGCCATCGTGAATAGGGGTGAAGCTTTCTTT.

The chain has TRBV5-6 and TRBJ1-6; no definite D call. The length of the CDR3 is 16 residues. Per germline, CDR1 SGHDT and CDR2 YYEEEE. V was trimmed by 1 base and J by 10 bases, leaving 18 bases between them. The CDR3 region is CASSLFQVNWRSPLHF. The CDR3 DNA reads TGTGCCAGCAGCTTGTTTCAGGTCAACTGGAGGTCACCCCTCCACTTT. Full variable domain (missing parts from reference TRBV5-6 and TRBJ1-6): DAGVTQSPTHLIKTRGQQVTLRCSPKSGHDTVSWYQQALGQGPQFIFQYYEEEERQRGNFPDRFSGHQFPNYSSELNVNALLLGDSALYLCASSLFQVNWRSPLHFGNGTRLTVT.